The clone carrying this T cell receptor beta chain was observed a handful of times. The sample originates from a study of neurological immune-mediated disorders. From the 5' RACE reads, TCRdb called clonotypes with MiXCR, one entry per CDR3 protein. Of fewer than 90,000 distinct CDR3 sequences listed, over 9% are singletons. Trimming removed 4 bases from V and 9 bases from J, with 25 bases in between. CDR3 size: 16 residues. Germline loops: CDR1 ENHRY, CDR2 SYGVKD. Sequenced material: PBMCs. The chain employs TRBV10-3 and TRBJ2-7; perhaps TRBD1 as D (6 bases). This TCR came from a man aged 35-49 years in good health. CDR3 sequence: CAISVRSNRADEAQYF. CDR3 sequence (DNA): TGTGCCATCAGTGTCCGATCGAACAGGGCAGATGAGGCGCAGTACTTC.